These 25 T cell receptor beta chains were sequenced from one sample in a study of blood T cell repertoires in COVID-19. TCRdb keeps only in-frame clones here, not all; method: immunoSEQ multiplex PCR. The sample shows roughly 100,000 clones, around 94% of them seen only once. Sequencing used peripheral blood. Receptor source: a man in his fifties with active COVID-19.

This chain links TRBV24-1 with TRBJ1-2, with TRBD1 matching 8 bases. This CDR3 is 14 amino acids long. Germline V CDR1 and CDR2: KGHDR, SFDVKD. J was trimmed by 0 bases and V by 9 bases; bases with no gene match: 5. CDR3 nucleotide sequence: TGTGCCACCCCTACCAGGGGGCCTAACTATGGCTACACCTTC. Protein: CATPTRGPNYGYTF.

The genes are TRBV6-1 and TRBJ1-5, with D unresolved. Trimming pared 4 bases from V and 0 bases from J, leaving 13 bases between. The CDR3 has 16 residues. CDR1 is MNHNS, CDR2 SASEGT, per germline. This CDR3 reads CASSVNIVSSNQPQHF. CDR3 nucleotide sequence: TGTGCCAGCAGTGTAAATATTGTGAGTAGCAATCAGCCCCAGCATTTT.

The chain joins TRBV5-1 to TRBJ2-7; 7 nucleotides align to TRBD1. The V and J ends lost 1 base and 2 bases, in that order; junction bases with no gene match: 6. The CDR3 is 15 amino acids. CDR1 is SGHRS and CDR2 is YFSETQ in the germline V gene. The CDR3: CASSLTGVAPYEQYF. Here the CDR3 DNA reads TGCGCCAGCAGCTTGACAGGGGTGGCCCCCTACGAGCAGTACTTC. Variable domain in full (rest from reference TRBV5-1 and TRBJ2-7): KAGVTQTPRYLIKTRGQQVTLSCSPISGHRSVSWYQQTPGQGLQFLFEYFSETQRNKGNFPGRFSGRQFSNSRSEMNVSTLELGDSALYLCASSLTGVAPYEQYFGPGTRLTVT.

V and J are TRBV19 and TRBJ2-1; the D gene is possibly TRBD2 (5 bases). V was cut by 8 bases and J by 7 bases, with 21 bases left in between. Germline assignment: CDR1 LNHDA and CDR2 SQIVND (reference sequence). The CDR3 extends over 15 amino acids. The CDR3 DNA follows: TGTGCCAGTCGAATCGGGGTCCAGGCTGGGAATGAGCAGTTCTTC. As protein: CASRIGVQAGNEQFF. Using reference TRBV19 and TRBJ2-1 for the parts outside the CDR3, the full variable domain is DGGITQSPKYLFRKEGQNVTLSCEQNLNHDAMYWYRQDPGQGLRLIYYSQIVNDFQKGDIAEGYSVSREKKESFPLTVTSAQKNPTAFYLCASRIGVQAGNEQFFGPGTRLTVL.

The chain joins TRBV15 to TRBJ2-2; weak D call: TRBD2 (7 bases). This CDR3 comprises 13 residues. Trimming took 5 bases from V and 9 from J, leaving 13 bases between them. Germline CDR1 LNHNV, CDR2 YYDKDF (reference sequence). The CDR3 loop is CATSGLGGRELFF. CDR3 in DNA: TGTGCCACCAGCGGCCTGGGGGGGCGGGAGCTGTTTTTT.

This clone has a single count. The chain combines TRBV3-1 (or the pseudogene TRBV3-2) with TRBJ1-1; TRBD1 is a possible D gene (6 bases). The V gene's germline CDR1 is LGHDT and CDR2 YNNKEL (reference sequence). CDR3 length: 13 residues. V was shortened by 7 bases and J by 5 bases, with 14 bases between the two germline ends. This CDR3 reads CASNKQGWTEAFF. The CDR3 DNA reads TGTGCCAGCAACAAACAGGGTTGGACTGAAGCTTTCTTT.

The CDR3 sequence: CAISPGRQGLSEEQYF. The CDR3 DNA follows: TGTGCCATCAGTCCTGGACGTCAGGGACTATCGGAGGAGCAGTACTTC. This chain links TRBV10-3 with TRBJ2-7; 7 bases align to TRBD2. Trimming removed 5 bases from V and 7 bases from J; junction bases left unmatched: 17. The CDR3 runs 16 residues. CDR1 is ENHRY, CDR2 SYGVKD, per germline.

This chain joins TRBV10-3 and TRBJ1-3; no clear D. CDR3 length equals 12 residues. Germline lookup yields CDR1 ENHRY and CDR2 SYGVKD. Trimming stripped 8 bases from V and 2 bases from J, with 7 bases between. CDR3: CAIALAGNTIYF. As DNA, the CDR3 is TGTGCCATCGCGCTGGCTGGAAACACCATATATTTT.

The chain has TRBV18 and TRBJ2-3; D unresolved. V shed 4 bases and J shed 0 bases, with 8 bases lying between them. This CDR3 is 14 amino acids long. Germline CDR1 KGHSH, CDR2 LQKENI. The CDR3 nucleotides are TGTGCCAGCTCACGGGCTCTCAGCACAGATACGCAGTATTTT. This translates into CASSRALSTDTQYF.

This clone was counted only a few times. The chain uses TRBV28 and TRBJ2-7, with 9 nucleotides matching TRBD1. This CDR3 region has 13 residues. Trimming removed 8 bases from V and 3 bases from J; junction bases left unmatched: 5. The V gene's germline CDR1 is MDHEN and CDR2 SYDVKM. This CDR3 is CASLNRGLYEQYF. In DNA, the CDR3 is TGTGCCAGCTTAAACAGGGGGCTCTACGAGCAGTACTTC.

The chain is built from TRBV24-1 and TRBJ2-3, with TRBD1 identical over 10 bases. Germline V gene data show CDR1 as KGHDR and CDR2 as SFDVKD. The junction had 0 bases not matched to a gene; V was cut back by 0 bases and J by 1 base. CDR3 length equals 16 residues. The DNA of the CDR3 is TGTGCCACCAGTGATTTGGGGACAGGGGGCACAGATACGCAGTATTTT. Translated: CATSDLGTGGTDTQYF.

This chain links TRBV7-3 with TRBJ2-3; 7 nucleotides agree with TRBD2. This CDR3 contains 15 residues. Germline V CDR1 and CDR2: SGHTA, FQGTGA. Trimming took 5 bases from V and 3 from J; bases not matched to a gene: 8. The chain's CDR3 is CASSPSGGATDTQYF. The CDR3 region has the DNA TGTGCCAGCAGCCCATCGGGGGGAGCAACAGATACGCAGTATTTT. Using reference TRBV7-3 and TRBJ2-3 for the parts outside the CDR3, the full variable domain is GAGVSQTPSNKVTEKGKYVELRCDPISGHTALYWYRQSLGQGPEFLIYFQGTGAADDSGLPNDRFFAVRPEGSVSTLKIQRTERGDSAVYLCASSPSGGATDTQYFGPGTRLTVL.

The chain employs TRBV28 and TRBJ2-7, with a weak D call TRBD2 (6 bases). Trimming cost V 8 bases and J 2 bases, with 16 bases left between them. This CDR3 is 14 amino acids long. Germline V gene sequence: CDR1 MDHEN, CDR2 SYDVKM. The CDR3, as DNA: TGTGCCAGCGGGCGTGGCGGGACCCCCTACGAGCAGTACTTC. Protein product: CASGRGGTPYEQYF.

This CDR3 is CATSRDSTGPGNTIYF. The CDR3 bases are TGTGCCACCAGCAGAGACTCGACAGGGCCTGGAAACACCATATATTTT. The chain couples TRBV15 to TRBJ1-3; 7 bases agree with TRBD1. V lost 0 bases and J lost 2; bases outside the gene matches: 4. Per the germline V gene, CDR1 is LNHNV and CDR2 is YYDKDF (reference sequence). This CDR3 has 16 amino acids.

The V gene is TRBV4-2, the J gene TRBJ2-3, with 9 bases identical to TRBD2. The junction had 6 bases not matched to a gene; V was cut back by 4 bases and J by 1 base. CDR1 is LGHNA, CDR2 YNFKEQ, per germline. The CDR3 sequence is 16 residues long. This chain's CDR3 is CASSPQASGGTDTQYF. The CDR3, as DNA: TGTGCCAGCAGCCCCCAGGCTAGCGGGGGCACAGATACGCAGTATTTT.

The chain joins TRBV5-1 to TRBJ2-3; 10 bases map to TRBD1. Germline loops: CDR1 SGHRS, CDR2 YFSETQ. The CDR3 loop spans 15 amino acids. With V trimmed by 4 bases and J by 2 bases, 4 bases remained unmatched. CDR3 DNA sequence: TGCGCCAGCAGCCAAGACAGGGGGCCCACAGATACGCAGTATTTT. The encoded protein is CASSQDRGPTDTQYF.

By share of the sample, this clone is medium-sized (0.01 to 0.1%). The J gene is TRBJ2-3, the V gene TRBV28, with D perhaps matching TRBD2 (6 bases). This CDR3 contains 14 residues. The germline CDR1 and CDR2 sequences are MDHEN and SYDVKM. V was pared by 4 bases and J by 6 bases, with 14 bases between. The CDR3 loop is CASSSYSGTDTQYF. The CDR3 DNA is TGTGCCAGCAGTTCTTATAGCGGAACCGATACGCAGTATTTT.

This rearrangement joins TRBV18 to TRBJ1-2, with 8 bases aligning to TRBD1. Germline assignment: CDR1 KGHSH and CDR2 LQKENI. Unmatched junction bases numbered 3, after V lost 3 bases and J lost 6 bases. The CDR3 spans 13 residues. The CDR3 DNA reads as TGTGCCAGCTCACCGGACAGGGACCATGGCTACACCTTC. Translated: CASSPDRDHGYTF.

V gene TRBV7-9 combines with J gene TRBJ1-4; TRBD1 matches 8 bases. The CDR3 covers 14 residues. The germline CDR1 and CDR2 sequences are SEHNR and FQNEAQ (reference sequence). The J segment lost 8 bases and the V segment lost 5 bases, leaving 7 bases of the junction unmatched. The CDR3 here is CASSTGTGGEKLFF. The CDR3 coding sequence is TGTGCCAGCAGCACCGGGACAGGCGGCGAAAAACTGTTTTTT.

The CDR3 protein is CASSPGLANGELFF. The CDR3, as DNA: TGTGCCAGCAGCCCGGGACTAGCAAACGGGGAGCTGTTTTTT. The chain couples TRBV3-1 (or the pseudogene TRBV3-2) to TRBJ2-2, with 9 positions matching TRBD2. The V and J ends lost 4 bases and 7 bases, in that order; junction bases with no gene match: 4. This CDR3 has 14 residues. CDR1 is LGHDT, CDR2 YNNKEL, per germline (reference sequence).

The chain links TRBV28 to TRBJ2-7; 8 bases match TRBD1. CDR1 and CDR2 from the germline V gene are MDHEN and SYDVKM. Unmatched junction bases numbered 17, after V lost 8 bases and J lost 5 bases. The CDR3 sequence is 16 residues long. DNA for the CDR3: TGTGCCAGCTGCGGGGCATCGACAGGGGAGGCGAACGAGCAGTACTTC. This encodes CASCGASTGEANEQYF. The full variable domain, rest sourced from reference TRBV28 and TRBJ2-7, is DVKVTQSSRYLVKRTGEKVFLECVQDMDHENMFWYRQDPGLGLRLIYFSYDVKMKEKGDIPEGYSVSREKKERFSLILESASTNQTSMYLCASCGASTGEANEQYFGPGTRLTVT.

The CDR3 DNA reads TGCAGCGGGAGGCAGGGGGCAGACAATGAGCAGTTCTTC. Translating gives CSGRQGADNEQFF. V and J are TRBV29-1 and TRBJ2-1, with 8 bases aligning to TRBD1. The trim removed 7 bases at V and 5 bases at J, leaving 7 bases unmatched. CDR1 SQVTM and CDR2 ANQGSEA come from the germline V gene. This CDR3 spans 13 amino acids.

V is TRBV27 and J is TRBJ2-2, with 8 bases lining up with TRBD1. This CDR3 is built from 14 residues. The germline CDR1 and CDR2 sequences are MNHEY and SMNVEV (reference sequence). With V trimmed by 7 bases and J by 7 bases, 8 bases remained unmatched. In DNA, the CDR3 is TGTGCCAGCAAACCGGGACAGGCGGTCGGGGAGCTGTTTTTT. It translates to CASKPGQAVGELFF.

The rearrangement uses TRBV2 and TRBJ2-6, with TRBD2 matching 13 bases. Germline V gene data show CDR1 as SNHLY and CDR2 as FYNNEI. V dropped 4 bases and J dropped 2; count of bases not matched to a gene: 5. CDR3 length equals 18 residues. The CDR3 nucleotides are TGTGCCAGCAGTGGATCCGGGACTAGCGGGACTGGGGCCAACGTCCTGACTTTC. Amino acid sequence: CASSGSGTSGTGANVLTF.

The V gene is TRBV6-6, the J gene TRBJ1-6; 7 bases are a match to TRBD1. Per the germline V gene, CDR1 is MNHNY and CDR2 is SVGAGI (reference sequence). CDR3 length: 14 amino acids. V dropped 2 bases and J dropped 8; count of bases not matched to a gene: 3. The CDR3, as DNA: TGTGCCAGCAGTTACGTAGGGGGCGATTCACCCCTCCACTTT. It codes for CASSYVGGDSPLHF.